This entry lists 5 T cell receptor beta chains sequenced from one sample in a study of T cells in tuberculosis. Time point reported: new active TB diagnosis, blood taken before or within 7 days of starting treatment. Sequencing used immunoSEQ multiplex PCR; TCRdb keeps in-frame clones, though not all of them. The sample lists tens of thousands of clones; 70% to 90% were seen once. The specimen was PBMCs, collected at tuberculosis diagnosis. The receptor source for this set is an adult with tuberculosis.

The chain recombines TRBV30 with TRBJ2-2; 11 bases map to TRBD2. The trim removed 1 base at V and 1 base at J, leaving 11 bases unmatched. The CDR3 extends over 19 amino acids. The germline gives CDR1 GTSNPN, CDR2 SVGIG (reference sequence). Here the CDR3 reads CAWSALLGLAGGNTGELFF. The CDR3 coding sequence is TGTGCCTGGAGTGCACTTCTGGGGCTAGCGGGAGGGAACACCGGGGAGCTGTTTTTT.

The chain carries TRBV6-1 and TRBJ2-7; 7 bases are a match to TRBD1. Per germline, CDR1 MNHNS and CDR2 SASEGT. The CDR3 has 12 amino acids. Trimming cost V 6 bases and J 6 bases; bases outside gene matches: 5. The CDR3 DNA reads TGTGCCAGCAGCCGGGACAGCGGCGAGCAGTACTTC. Its protein is CASSRDSGEQYF.

This sequence joins TRBV13 and TRBJ2-2, with D possibly matching TRBD2 (6 bases). Trimming removed 0 bases at V and 0 bases at J, with 8 bases between. Germline V gene sequence: CDR1 PRHDT, CDR2 FYEKMQ (reference sequence). The CDR3 covers 16 residues. CDR3: CASSLGLAANTGELFF. As DNA, the CDR3 is TGTGCCAGCAGCTTAGGACTAGCCGCGAACACCGGGGAGCTGTTTTTT.

This chain uses TRBV5-6 with TRBJ1-5, with no clear D. The V gene lost 3 bases and the J gene lost 5 bases, with 9 bases spanning the gap. Germline lookup yields CDR1 SGHDT and CDR2 YYEEEE. This CDR3 has 13 residues. The CDR3, as DNA: TGTGCCAGCAGCTCCAGGACTGATCAGCCCCAGCATTTT. Translation: CASSSRTDQPQHF.

The genes are TRBV5-1 and TRBJ2-5; the match to TRBD2 covers 8 bases. V was clipped by 4 bases and J by 5 bases; unmatched bases: 10. The CDR3 runs to 15 residues. Germline V gene lookup returns CDR1 SGHRS and CDR2 YFSETQ. The CDR3 DNA is TGCGCCAGCAGCGCCGGGACTAGGATAGACGAGACCCAGTACTTC. Amino acid sequence: CASSAGTRIDETQYF.